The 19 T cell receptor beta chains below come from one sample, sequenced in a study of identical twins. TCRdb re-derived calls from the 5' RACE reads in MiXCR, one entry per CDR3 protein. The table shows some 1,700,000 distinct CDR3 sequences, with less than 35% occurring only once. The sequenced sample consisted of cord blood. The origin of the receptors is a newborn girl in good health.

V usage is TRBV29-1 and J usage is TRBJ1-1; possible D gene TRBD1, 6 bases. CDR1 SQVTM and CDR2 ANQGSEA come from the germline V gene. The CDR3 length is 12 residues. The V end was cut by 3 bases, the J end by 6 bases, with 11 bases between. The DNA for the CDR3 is TGCAGCGTTGATTGGGGGGGCCCTGAAGCTTTCTTT. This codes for CSVDWGGPEAFF.

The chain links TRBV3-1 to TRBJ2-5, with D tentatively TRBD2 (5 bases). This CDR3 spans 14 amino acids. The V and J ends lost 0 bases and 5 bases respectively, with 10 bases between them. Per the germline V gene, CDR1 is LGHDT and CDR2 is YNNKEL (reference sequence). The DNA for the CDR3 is TGTGCCAGCAGCCAAGATCATAGCGCGGAGACCCAGTACTTC. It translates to CASSQDHSAETQYF.

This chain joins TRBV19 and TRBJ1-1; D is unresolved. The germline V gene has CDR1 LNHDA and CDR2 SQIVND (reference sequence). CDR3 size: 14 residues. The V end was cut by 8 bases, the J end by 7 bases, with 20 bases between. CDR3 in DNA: TGTGCCAGTCGGGCCCTCCGGGGAAGGCTTGAAGCTTTCTTT. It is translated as CASRALRGRLEAFF.

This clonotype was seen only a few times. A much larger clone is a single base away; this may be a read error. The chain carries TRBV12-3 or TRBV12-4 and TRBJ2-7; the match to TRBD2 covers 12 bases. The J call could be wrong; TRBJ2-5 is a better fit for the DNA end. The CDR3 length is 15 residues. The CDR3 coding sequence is TGTGTCAGCAGTTTAGGACTAGCGGGACGGGAGACCCAGTACTTC. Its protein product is CVSSLGLAGRETQYF.

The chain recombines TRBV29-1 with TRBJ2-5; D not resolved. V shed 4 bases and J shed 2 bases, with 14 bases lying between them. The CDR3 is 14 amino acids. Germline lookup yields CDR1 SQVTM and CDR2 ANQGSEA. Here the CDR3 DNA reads TGCAGCGTTGCACGGTTTCAGTATCAAGAGACCCAGTACTTC. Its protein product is CSVARFQYQETQYF.

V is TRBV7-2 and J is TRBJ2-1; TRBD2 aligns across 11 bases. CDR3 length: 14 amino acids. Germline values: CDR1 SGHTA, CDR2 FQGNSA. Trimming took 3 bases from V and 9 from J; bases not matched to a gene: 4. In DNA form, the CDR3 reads TGTGCCAGCAGCTTCGGACTAGCGGGTAGTGAGCAGTTCTTC. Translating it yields CASSFGLAGSEQFF.

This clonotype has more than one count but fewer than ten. For the CDR3, the DNA is TGTGCCAGCAGTTTAACAGCGGGACTAGCGGGAAACCCCATCTGGCGCACAGATACGCAGTATTTT. This gives the protein CASSLTAGLAGNPIWRTDTQYF. The gene calls are TRBV12-3 or TRBV12-4 and TRBJ2-3; TRBD2 agrees at 13 bases. CDR3 length equals 22 residues. V lost 2 bases, J lost 1 base, and 18 bases stayed unmatched.

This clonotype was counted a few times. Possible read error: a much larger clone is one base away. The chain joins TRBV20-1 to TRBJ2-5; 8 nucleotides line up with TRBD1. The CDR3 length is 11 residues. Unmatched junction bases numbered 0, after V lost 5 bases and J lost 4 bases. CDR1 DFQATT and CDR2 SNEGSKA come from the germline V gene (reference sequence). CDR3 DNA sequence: TGCAGTGCTGGACAGGGAGAGACCCAGTACTTC. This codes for CSAGQGETQYF.

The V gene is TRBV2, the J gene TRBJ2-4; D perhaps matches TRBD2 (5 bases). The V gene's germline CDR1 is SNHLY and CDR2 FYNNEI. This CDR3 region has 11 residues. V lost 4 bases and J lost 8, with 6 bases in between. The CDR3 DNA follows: TGTGCCAGCAGTGGAGGGCACATTCAGTACTTC. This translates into CASSGGHIQYF.

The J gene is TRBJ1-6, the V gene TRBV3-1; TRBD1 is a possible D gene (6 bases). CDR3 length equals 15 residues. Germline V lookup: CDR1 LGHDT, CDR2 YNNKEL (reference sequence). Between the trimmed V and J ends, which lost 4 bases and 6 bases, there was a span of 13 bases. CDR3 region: CASSLLGAANSPLHF. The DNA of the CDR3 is TGTGCCAGCAGCCTGCTGGGGGCCGCTAATTCACCCCTCCACTTT.

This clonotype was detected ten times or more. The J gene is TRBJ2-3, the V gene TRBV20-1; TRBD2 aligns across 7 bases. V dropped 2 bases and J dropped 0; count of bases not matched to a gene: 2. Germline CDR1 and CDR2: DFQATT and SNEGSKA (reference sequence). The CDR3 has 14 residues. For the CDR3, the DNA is TGCAGTGCTAGACTTAGCGGGAGCACAGATACGCAGTATTTT. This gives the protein CSARLSGSTDTQYF.

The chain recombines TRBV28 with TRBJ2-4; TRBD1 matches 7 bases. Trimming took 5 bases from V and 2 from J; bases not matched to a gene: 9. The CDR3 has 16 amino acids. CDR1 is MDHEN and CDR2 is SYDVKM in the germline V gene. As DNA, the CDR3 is TGTGCCAGCAGTCCTCTCCCAAGGGGGCCCAAAAACATTCAGTACTTC. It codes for CASSPLPRGPKNIQYF.

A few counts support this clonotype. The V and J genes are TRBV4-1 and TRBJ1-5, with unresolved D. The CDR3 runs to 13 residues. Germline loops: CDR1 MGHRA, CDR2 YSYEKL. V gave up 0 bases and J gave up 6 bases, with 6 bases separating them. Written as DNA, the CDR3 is TGCGCCAGCAGCCAAGAATTAGGTCAGCCCCAGCATTTT. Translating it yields CASSQELGQPQHF.

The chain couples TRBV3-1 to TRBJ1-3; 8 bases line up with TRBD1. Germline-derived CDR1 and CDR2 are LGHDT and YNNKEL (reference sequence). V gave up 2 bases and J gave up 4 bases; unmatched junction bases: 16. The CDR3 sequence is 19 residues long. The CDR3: CASSQLDLGQAFRGNTIYF. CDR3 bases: TGTGCCAGCAGCCAACTAGATCTGGGACAGGCATTTCGCGGAAACACCATATATTTT.

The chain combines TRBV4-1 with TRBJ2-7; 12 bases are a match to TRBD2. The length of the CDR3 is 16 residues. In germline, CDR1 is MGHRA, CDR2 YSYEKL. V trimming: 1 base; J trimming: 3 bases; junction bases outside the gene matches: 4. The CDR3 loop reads CASSQVWTSGNYEQYF. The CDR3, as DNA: TGCGCCAGCAGCCAAGTTTGGACTAGCGGGAACTACGAGCAGTACTTC.

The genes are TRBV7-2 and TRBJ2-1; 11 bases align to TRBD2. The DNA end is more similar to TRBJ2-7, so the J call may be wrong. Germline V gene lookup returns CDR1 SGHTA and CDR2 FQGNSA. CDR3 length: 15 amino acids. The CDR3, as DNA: TGTGCCAGCAGGATGGGACTAGCGGTCTACAATGAGCAGTACTTC. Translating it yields CASRMGLAVYNEQYF.

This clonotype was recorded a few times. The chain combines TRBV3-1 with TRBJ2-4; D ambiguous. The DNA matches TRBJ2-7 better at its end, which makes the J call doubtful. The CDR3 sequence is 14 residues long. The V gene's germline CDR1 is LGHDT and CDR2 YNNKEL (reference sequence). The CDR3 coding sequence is TGTGCCAGCAGCCAAGCTTTCCTAGTGGACGAGCAGTACTTC. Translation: CASSQAFLVDEQYF.

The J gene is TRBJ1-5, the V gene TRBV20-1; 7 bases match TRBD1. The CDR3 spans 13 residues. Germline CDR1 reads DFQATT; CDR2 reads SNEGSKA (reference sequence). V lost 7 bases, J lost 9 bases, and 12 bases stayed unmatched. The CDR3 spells CSVTGAPDSPQHF. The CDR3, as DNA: TGCAGTGTTACAGGGGCCCCAGATTCGCCCCAGCATTTT.

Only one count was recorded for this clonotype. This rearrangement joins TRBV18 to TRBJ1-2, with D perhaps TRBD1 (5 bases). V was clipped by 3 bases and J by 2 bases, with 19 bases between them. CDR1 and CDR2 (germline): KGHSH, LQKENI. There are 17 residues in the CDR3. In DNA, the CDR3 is TGTGCCAGCTCACCTCAACGTGGGGCAGGGTTGAACTATGGCTACACCTTC. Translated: CASSPQRGAGLNYGYTF.